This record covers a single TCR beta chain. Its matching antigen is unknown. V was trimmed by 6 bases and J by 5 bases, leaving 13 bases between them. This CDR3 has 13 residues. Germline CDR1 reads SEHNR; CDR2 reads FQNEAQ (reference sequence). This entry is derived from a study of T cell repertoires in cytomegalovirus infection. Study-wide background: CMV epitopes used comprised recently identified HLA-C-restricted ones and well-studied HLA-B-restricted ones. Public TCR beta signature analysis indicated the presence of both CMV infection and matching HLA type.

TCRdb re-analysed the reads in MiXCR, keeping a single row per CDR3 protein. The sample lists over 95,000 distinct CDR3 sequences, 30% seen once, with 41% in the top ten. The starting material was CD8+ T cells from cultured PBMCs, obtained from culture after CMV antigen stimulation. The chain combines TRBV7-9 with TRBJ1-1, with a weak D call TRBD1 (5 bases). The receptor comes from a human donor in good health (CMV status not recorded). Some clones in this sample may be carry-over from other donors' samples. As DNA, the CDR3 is TGTGCCAGCAGGGGGGAGGAGCGGACTGAAGCTTTCTTT. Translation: CASRGEERTEAFF.